The rows below give T cell receptor beta chains drawn from one sample of a study of identical twins. TCRdb independently ran MiXCR on the 5' RACE reads; one entry per CDR3 protein. The sample lists under 250,000 distinct CDR3 sequences, 12% seen once, with roughly 3.7% in the top ten. The data were also submitted as part of a second study, on yellow fever vaccine responses in identical twins.

The source material was memory (CD45RO+) T cells sorted from blood. These receptors originate from a woman aged 18-29 years in good health. Each CDR3 is given with its conserved first and last residue. Each record gives: D gene, CDR3 length, V gene, J gene, clone size, CDR3 DNA, CDR3 protein. The D gene is left open where the match is weak. For some rows the clone size is stated as once, few or many, or as a class when expanded; others skip it.

.	11	TRBV12-3/TRBV12-4	TRBJ1-2	.	TGTGCCAGCAGCCCAGCGCGTGGCTACACCTTC	CASSPARGYTF
.	13	TRBV5-6	TRBJ2-7	many	TGTGCCAGCAGCACCCGTACAGGCTACGAGCAGTACTTC	CASSTRTGYEQYF
.	14	TRBV6-1	TRBJ1-1	.	TGTGCCAGCAGCCTCCAGGGCCTTGGCACTGAAGCTTTCTTT	CASSLQGLGTEAFF
.	14	TRBV6-2/TRBV6-3	TRBJ2-1	.	TGTGCCAGCGCCGCGGGACCAAAGAACAATGAGCAGTTCTTC	CASAAGPKNNEQFF
.	15	TRBV7-2	TRBJ2-3	.	TGTGCCAGCAGCTTAGATAATAGGCGGAGAGATACGCAGTATTTT	CASSLDNRRRDTQYF
.	19	TRBV10-3	TRBJ1-5	few	TGTGCCATCAGTGAGTCGGAACAGGGACATCCGGGTTATGATCAGCCCCAGCATTTT	CAISESEQGHPGYDQPQHF
TRBD2	15	TRBV5-4	TRBJ2-5	few	TGTGCCAGCAGCTTACTAGCGGGAGGGGATGAGACCCAGTACTTC	CASSLLAGGDETQYF
TRBD1	14	TRBV6-1	TRBJ2-7	few	TGTGCCAGCAGTAAAGGGGGACAGTACTACGAGCAGTACTTC	CASSKGGQYYEQYF
TRBD2	16	TRBV11-2	TRBJ2-5	few	TGTGCCAGCAGCCCCGGGACGACTAGCGGGGAAGAGACCCAGTACTTC	CASSPGTTSGEETQYF
TRBD2	15	TRBV3-1	TRBJ2-7	.	TGTGCCAGCAGCCAAGATCTAGCGGGAAGGAGGGAGCAGTACTTC	CASSQDLAGRREQYF
TRBD2	14	TRBV27	TRBJ2-2	few	TGTGCCAGCAGTGCCCCGGGACTATTCGGGGAGCTGTTTTTT	CASSAPGLFGELFF
TRBD2	17	TRBV6-2/TRBV6-3	TRBJ2-7	few	TGTGCCAGCAGTTACCCAGAAGCTCGGACTAGCCGCTACGAGCAGTACTTC	CASSYPEARTSRYEQYF
.	14	TRBV10-3	TRBJ2-5	few	TGTGCCATCAGTCTATCTGGGGGATCAGAGACCCAGTACTTC	CAISLSGGSETQYF
.	16	TRBV7-2	TRBJ2-4	few	TGTGCCAGCAGCCCCCGGGACATAGTCTCCAAAAACATTCAGTACTTC	CASSPRDIVSKNIQYF
TRBD2	14	TRBV28	TRBJ2-3	.	TGTGCCAGCAGTAATAGCGGGAACTCAGATACGCAGTATTTT	CASSNSGNSDTQYF
.	13	TRBV29-1	TRBJ2-7	.	TGCAGCGTTGGGGTCCAACTTGAGAACGAGCAGTACTTC	CSVGVQLENEQYF
TRBD2	14	TRBV20-1	TRBJ2-1	.	TGCAGTGCTACAAGTCTAGCGGGTATTAGTGAGCAGTTCTTC	CSATSLAGISEQFF
.	15	TRBV2	TRBJ1-5	few	TGTGCCAGCAGCAGGGACGGAAATAGCAATCAGCCCCAGCATTTT	CASSRDGNSNQPQHF
TRBD1	14	TRBV7-9	TRBJ2-3	many	TGTGCCAGCAGCACAAGACAGGGGGCGGATACGCAGTATTTT	CASSTRQGADTQYF
.	18	TRBV3-1	TRBJ2-4	.	TGTACCAGCAGTTTGGGGCTTAGCGCCTCCCTGGCCAAAAACATTCAGTACTTC	CTSSLGLSASLAKNIQYF
.	14	TRBV7-6	TRBJ1-4	.	TGTGCCAGCAGCGGCGGACAGAGTAATGAAAAACTGTTTTTT	CASSGGQSNEKLFF
.	15	TRBV7-6	TRBJ2-7	many	TGTGCCAGCAGCTTAGGACCATTTCTATTGCGCGAGCAGTACTTC	CASSLGPFLLREQYF
.	15	TRBV10-1	TRBJ2-7	many	TGCGCCAGCAGTCCCCGACGGGAAGGCTCCTACGAGCAGTACTTC	CASSPRREGSYEQYF
.	13	TRBV20-1	TRBJ2-3	.	TGCAGTGCTAACAGGGTTGTCGCAGATACGCAGTATTTT	CSANRVVADTQYF
TRBD2	13	TRBV29-1	TRBJ2-5	.	TGCAGCGGCAAGACTAGCGGGAGAGAGACCCAGTACTTC	CSGKTSGRETQYF
.	16	TRBV7-9	TRBJ2-6	few	TGTGCCAGCAGCTTATTTGCCACCTCTGGGGCCAACGTCCTGACTTTC	CASSLFATSGANVLTF
TRBD1	14	TRBV10-1	TRBJ2-1	few	TGCGCCACCAGGGAAGGGACAGGATCGAATGAGCAGTTCTTC	CATREGTGSNEQFF
.	13	TRBV10-3	TRBJ2-7	few	TGTGCCATCAGTGAGAACCGGATCTACGAGCAGTACTTC	CAISENRIYEQYF
TRBD2	16	TRBV5-1	TRBJ2-7	.	TGCGCCAGCAGCCCTGGACTAGCGGGGGGTGCGAGGGAGCAGTACTTC	CASSPGLAGGAREQYF
TRBD1	14	TRBV4-3	TRBJ2-7	.	TGCGCCAGCACCCCCGGGACAGGGGTGGGCGAGCAGTACTTC	CASTPGTGVGEQYF
TRBD2	16	TRBV20-1	TRBJ2-1	few	TGCAGTGCTAGACCGACTAGCGGGGCGTTTTACAATGAGCAGTTCTTC	CSARPTSGAFYNEQFF
.	15	TRBV13	TRBJ1-1	many	TGTGCCAGCAGCGGCCGGGGCCGGGGAAACACTGAAGCTTTCTTT	CASSGRGRGNTEAFF
.	12	TRBV5-1	TRBJ2-7	many	TGCGCCAGCAGCTTGGTGGGGGGCGAGCAGTACTTC	CASSLVGGEQYF
TRBD2	15	TRBV11-2	TRBJ2-5	few	TGTGCCAGCAGCACTGGACTAGCGGGAGACGAGACCCAGTACTTC	CASSTGLAGDETQYF
.	14	TRBV6-2/TRBV6-3	TRBJ2-7	.	TGTGCCAGCAGGCCGCCGGGAAGCTCCTACGAGCAGTACTTC	CASRPPGSSYEQYF
TRBD1	14	TRBV5-6	TRBJ1-6	.	TGTGCCAGCAGCTCCCGGACAGGGAGTTCACCCCTCCACTTT	CASSSRTGSSPLHF
TRBD1	15	TRBV10-3	TRBJ1-2	many	TGTGCCATCAGTGATCCCGGGACAGCCAACTATGGCTACACCTTC	CAISDPGTANYGYTF
.	15	TRBV20-1	TRBJ2-4	.	TGCAGTGCTAGAGAAGCCGGGCAGGGAATAAACATTCAGTACTTC	CSAREAGQGINIQYF
.	14	TRBV18	TRBJ1-6	.	TGTGCCAGCTCACCGGCACAGACTAATTCACCCCTCCACTTT	CASSPAQTNSPLHF
.	12	TRBV7-6	TRBJ1-2	.	TGTGCCAGCAGCTCAAGGGACCACGGCTACACCTTC	CASSSRDHGYTF
TRBD1	13	TRBV20-1	TRBJ2-5	once	TGCAGTGCTAGAGCGGGGACAGGGGAGACCCAGTACTTC	CSARAGTGETQYF
.	14	TRBV2	TRBJ2-1	few	TGTGCCAGCAGTGCGGTGGGAACAGGCAATGAGCAGTTCTTC	CASSAVGTGNEQFF
TRBD2	19	TRBV19	TRBJ2-1	.	TGTGCCAGTATATCAAAAATCAAAACCGGGACTAGAAGGTTCAATGAGCAGTTCTTC	CASISKIKTGTRRFNEQFF
.	16	TRBV7-2	TRBJ1-2	.	TGTGCCAGCAGCTTAGCCAAAAGCAGGGGCGTGTTGGGCTACACCTTC	CASSLAKSRGVLGYTF
.	14	TRBV10-3	TRBJ2-3	few	TGTGCCATCAGAGGGGTAACTAGCACAGATACGCAGTATTTT	CAIRGVTSTDTQYF
TRBD1	16	TRBV7-2	TRBJ2-1	.	TGTGCCAGCAGCTCGGGGCCCGGGACAGTCTACAATGAGCAGTTCTTC	CASSSGPGTVYNEQFF